The 28 T cell receptor beta chains reported below all come from one sample, sequenced in a study of T cell clones after liver transplantation (dated by TCRdb to between 2017 and 2020). The protocol used for the library was the immunoSEQ multiplex PCR assay. Sourced from immuneACCESS, this table was stored by TCRdb with only in-frame sequences that have V and J called. A share of the clones is absent; for the studies checked, an unresolved V gene accounts for under half, and the remainder has no known explanation. The sample table shows 12,000 to 15,000 clones, and more than 65% are seen once. The top ten clonotypes cover 28% of the sample. The specimen comprised CD8+ T cells from blood, sampled around 50 months after liver transplant. Source of these receptors: a human patient who received a liver transplant. Some T cells present after a transplant may be cells of the graft donor.

The chain couples TRBV19 to TRBJ2-5; 9 nucleotides line up with TRBD1. With V trimmed by 3 bases and J by 5 bases, 10 bases remained unmatched. Germline V lookup: CDR1 LNHDA, CDR2 SQIVND (reference sequence). The CDR3 loop spans 16 amino acids. CDR3 coding DNA: TGTGCCAGTAGTATCGGCGGGACAGGGTGGTTGGAGACCCAGTACTTC. Protein: CASSIGGTGWLETQYF. Drawing the rest from reference TRBV19 and TRBJ2-5, the complete variable domain is DGGITQSPKYLFRKEGQNVTLSCEQNLNHDAMYWYRQDPGQGLRLIYYSQIVNDFQKGDIAEGYSVSREKKESFPLTVTSAQKNPTAFYLCASSIGGTGWLETQYFGPGTRLLVL.

The chain is built from TRBV7-9 and TRBJ2-7; D is ambiguous. V was cut by 11 bases and J by 3 bases, with 11 bases left in between. CDR1 is SEHNR, CDR2 FQNEAQ, per germline (reference sequence). The CDR3 runs to 11 residues. The CDR3 region is CASVGFYEQYF. For the CDR3, the DNA is TGTGCCTCTGTAGGATTCTACGAGCAGTACTTC.

V gene TRBV4-3 combines with J gene TRBJ1-4; D not certain. Deletions cut 1 base from V and 4 bases from J, with 16 bases between. CDR3 length equals 17 residues. The germline gives CDR1 LGHNA, CDR2 YSLEER. The DNA of the CDR3 is TGCGCCAGCAGCCAAGGTTCCGGGATCTACGATAATGAAAAACTGTTTTTT. Protein product: CASSQGSGIYDNEKLFF.

The chain recombines TRBV15 with TRBJ2-5, with D perhaps being TRBD1 or TRBD2 (5 bases each). CDR1 and CDR2 (germline): LNHNV, YYDKDF (reference sequence). This CDR3 is 14 amino acids long. V lost 8 bases and J 3 bases, leaving 16 bases between the germline ends. The CDR3 reads CATGPRGGEETQYF. DNA of the CDR3: TGTGCCACCGGTCCCCGTGGGGGAGAAGAGACCCAGTACTTC.

V usage is TRBV11-2 and J usage is TRBJ2-3, with D possibly TRBD2 on 7 matching bases. Germline values: CDR1 SGHAT, CDR2 FQNNGV. Between the trimmed V and J ends, which lost 8 bases and 3 bases, there was a span of 24 bases. The CDR3 loop spans 17 amino acids. The CDR3 DNA reads TGTGCCAGCGCCTTAAGGGGGGGCGGGGGCCCGACAGATACGCAGTATTTT. Protein product: CASALRGGGGPTDTQYF. The whole variable domain, filled in from reference TRBV11-2 and TRBJ2-3, reads EAGVAQSPRYKIIEKRQSVAFWCNPISGHATLYWYQQILGQGPKLLIQFQNNGVVDDSQLPKDRFSAERLKGVDSTLKIQPAKLEDSAVYLCASALRGGGGPTDTQYFGPGTRLTVL.

This clone was found a few times. The rearrangement links TRBV7-8 to TRBJ1-5; 9 bases are a match to TRBD1. The ends lost 7 bases at V and 5 bases at J; junction bases unmatched: 15. The CDR3 contains 17 residues. CDR1 is SGHVS and CDR2 is FQNEAQ in the germline V gene. For the CDR3, the DNA is TGTGCCAGCACAAACTATCCGGGACAGGGATTGGATCAGCCCCAGCATTTT. This encodes CASTNYPGQGLDQPQHF.

The chain recombines TRBV7-9 with TRBJ2-3; 8 bases match TRBD2. Germline trimming cut 3 bases from V and 2 bases from J; bases unmatched to any gene: 4. Germline CDR1 SEHNR, CDR2 FQNEAQ (reference sequence). The CDR3 is 15 amino acids. In DNA form, the CDR3 reads TGTGCCAGCAGCTTCGGGACTAGTCCCACAGATACGCAGTATTTT. This codes for CASSFGTSPTDTQYF.

This chain uses TRBV27 with TRBJ1-1; unclear D gene. V shed 8 bases and J shed 4 bases, with 8 bases lying between them. CDR1 MNHEY and CDR2 SMNVEV come from the germline V gene (reference sequence). The CDR3 extends over 11 amino acids. The CDR3 spells CASFRATEAFF. As DNA, the CDR3 is TGTGCCAGCTTCCGGGCCACTGAAGCTTTCTTT.

The gene calls are TRBV10-2 and TRBJ1-5, with no clear D. The V gene's germline CDR1 is WSHSY and CDR2 SAAADI. Between the trimmed V and J ends, which lost 2 bases and 5 bases, there was a span of 10 bases. This CDR3 region has 14 residues. The CDR3 coding sequence is TGCGCCAGCAGTGAGGCAGGCAGCGATCAGCCCCAGCATTTT. It specifies CASSEAGSDQPQHF.

V gene TRBV11-2 combines with J gene TRBJ1-1; D may be TRBD1 (5 bases). Trimming left V 5 bases short and J 0 bases short, with 10 bases between. Germline assignment: CDR1 SGHAT and CDR2 FQNNGV. The CDR3 is 14 residues long. The CDR3 loop is CASSRGGMNTEAFF. The CDR3 DNA reads as TGTGCCAGCAGCCGCGGGGGAATGAACACTGAAGCTTTCTTT.

CDR3 in DNA: TGTGCCAGCTCACAGTTGGGGGGGCCGACAGATACGCAGTATTTT. Its protein is CASSQLGGPTDTQYF. V gene TRBV18 combines with J gene TRBJ2-3, with D perhaps TRBD2 (7 bases). CDR3 size: 15 residues. Germline assignment: CDR1 KGHSH and CDR2 LQKENI. Trimming removed 4 bases from V and 3 bases from J, with 14 bases in between. Drawing the rest from reference TRBV18 and TRBJ2-3, the complete variable domain is NAGVMQNPRHLVRRRGQEARLRCSPMKGHSHVYWYRQLPEEGLKFMVYLQKENIIDESGMPKERFSAEFPKEGPSILRIQQVVRGDSAAYFCASSQLGGPTDTQYFGPGTRLTVL.

This sequence joins TRBV19 and TRBJ1-1, with D possibly matching TRBD1 (5 bases). Trimming removed 8 bases from V and 5 bases from J, with 15 bases in between. The CDR3 runs to 13 residues. The germline V gene encodes CDR1 LNHDA and CDR2 SQIVND (reference sequence). The CDR3, as DNA: TGTGCCAGTGGCAGGGTAACTTGGACTGAAGCTTTCTTT. Translating gives CASGRVTWTEAFF.

The rearrangement uses TRBV9 and TRBJ1-5; D uncertain. V shed 3 bases and J shed 3 bases, with 10 bases lying between them. Looked up from germline, CDR1 is SGDLS and CDR2 is YYNGEE. This CDR3 spans 14 amino acids. CDR3 amino acids: CASSADSLNQPQHF. In DNA, the CDR3 is TGTGCCAGCAGCGCGGACTCACTCAATCAGCCCCAGCATTTT. Supplemented by reference TRBV9 and TRBJ1-5, the full variable domain reads DSGVTQTPKHLITATGQRVTLRCSPRSGDLSVYWYQQSLDQGLQFLIQYYNGEERAKGNILERFSAQQFPDLHSELNLSSLELGDSALYFCASSADSLNQPQHFGDGTRLSIL.

The rearrangement links TRBV5-4 to TRBJ1-2, with TRBD1 as a possible D gene (5 bases). Germline-derived CDR1 and CDR2 are SGHNT and YYREEE (reference sequence). There are 14 residues in the CDR3. V lost 4 bases and J 4 bases, leaving 14 bases between the germline ends. The CDR3: CASSLPTAGYGYTF. As DNA, the CDR3 is TGTGCCAGCAGCCTACCGACAGCTGGCTATGGCTACACCTTC.

This clone came up once. V usage is TRBV19 and J usage is TRBJ1-5; a possible D gene is TRBD1 (5 bases). This CDR3 is 16 amino acids long. CDR1 and CDR2 from the germline V gene are LNHDA and SQIVND (reference sequence). With 6 bases removed from V and 5 bases from J, the gap between germline ends came to 20 bases. The CDR3 is CASSSDEAGWDQPQHF. CDR3 in DNA: TGTGCCAGTAGCTCGGATGAGGCAGGGTGGGATCAGCCCCAGCATTTT.

CDR3 in DNA: TGTGCCAGCAGTATCTCACGGACTAGCGGGGGAGTCACAGATACGCAGTATTTT. Its translation is CASSISRTSGGVTDTQYF. The gene calls are TRBV9 and TRBJ2-3, with 13 positions matching TRBD2. V lost 5 bases and J lost 2; bases outside the gene matches: 11. The CDR3 consists of 18 residues. Germline CDR1 reads SGDLS; CDR2 reads YYNGEE.

This rearrangement joins TRBV28 to TRBJ1-4, with D perhaps matching TRBD2 (6 bases). Gene TRBJ2-2 matches the end of the DNA better, so the J call may be wrong. Germline V gene data show CDR1 as MDHEN and CDR2 as SYDVKM. The CDR3 is 13 residues long. The CDR3 here is CASSDPPGEELFF. The CDR3 DNA reads TGTGCCAGCAGTGACCCCCCGGGGGAGGAGCTGTTTTTT.

The rearrangement uses TRBV4-3 and TRBJ1-1; TRBD1 might be the D (5 bases). V lost 2 bases to trimming and J lost 4 bases, with 11 bases between them. Per germline, CDR1 LGHNA and CDR2 YSLEER. The CDR3 length is 14 residues. The CDR3 sequence is CASSQSQGVTEAFF. In nucleotides, the CDR3 is TGCGCCAGCAGCCAAAGTCAGGGTGTCACTGAAGCTTTCTTT.

This clone was observed once. The rearrangement links TRBV28 to TRBJ2-7; unclear D gene. CDR3 length: 15 amino acids. Germline values: CDR1 MDHEN, CDR2 SYDVKM. V lost 5 bases to trimming and J lost 4 bases, with 18 bases between them. The CDR3 DNA reads as TGTGCCAGCAGTCGGCAATTGGGGTTTATGTACGAGCAGTACTTC. It specifies CASSRQLGFMYEQYF.

The rearrangement joins TRBV5-4 to TRBJ1-4, with D tentatively TRBD1 (5 bases). This CDR3 contains 15 residues. V was trimmed by 0 bases and J by 8 bases, leaving 14 bases between them. The germline V gene has CDR1 SGHNT and CDR2 YYREEE (reference sequence). The CDR3 bases are TGTGCCAGCAGCTTGGCCCGGCAGGGTAAGGAAAAACTGTTTTTT. Amino acids: CASSLARQGKEKLFF.

The chain links TRBV19 to TRBJ1-5; TRBD1 is a possible D gene (6 bases). Trimming shortened V by 7 bases and J by 6 bases, and 10 bases separated the two germline ends. CDR3 length: 12 amino acids. Germline lookup yields CDR1 LNHDA and CDR2 SQIVND (reference sequence). The CDR3 protein is CASTGAGQPQHF. DNA for the CDR3: TGTGCCAGTACGGGGGCCGGTCAGCCCCAGCATTTT.

This chain uses TRBV6-1 with TRBJ2-7; the D call may be TRBD1 or TRBD2 (5 bases each). Trimming removed 4 bases from V and 3 bases from J, with 16 bases in between. The CDR3 runs to 15 residues. Germline V gene lookup returns CDR1 MNHNS and CDR2 SASEGT. In DNA, the CDR3 is TGTGCCAGCAGTGTAGGGACGGCGCTAGGCTACGAGCAGTACTTC. This sequence encodes CASSVGTALGYEQYF.

The gene calls are TRBV29-1 and TRBJ1-5, with D uncertain. The CDR3 is made up of 14 amino acids. Between the trimmed V and J ends, which lost 1 base and 1 base, there was a span of 8 bases. CDR1 and CDR2 from the germline V gene are SQVTM and ANQGSEA. The CDR3 sequence is CSVEGVDSNQPQHF. In nucleotides, the CDR3 is TGCAGCGTTGAAGGGGTAGACAGCAATCAGCCCCAGCATTTT.

The V and J genes are TRBV10-3 and TRBJ2-7, with TRBD2 matching 13 bases. V shed 3 bases, J shed 4 bases, and the junction held 6 bases outside the gene matches. The V gene's germline CDR1 is ENHRY and CDR2 SYGVKD. CDR3 length: 16 amino acids. The CDR3 here is CAISDPTSGGLYEQYF. The CDR3 DNA follows: TGTGCCATCAGTGATCCGACTAGCGGGGGGTTATACGAGCAGTACTTC.

The V call is TRBV10-3, the J call TRBJ1-2; the D is unclear. CDR3 size: 13 residues. Trimming took 0 bases from V and 4 from J, leaving 6 bases between them. CDR1 and CDR2 from the germline V gene are ENHRY and SYGVKD. CDR3 protein: CAISESVFYGYTF. Written as DNA, the CDR3 is TGTGCCATCAGTGAGTCCGTCTTCTATGGCTACACCTTC.

The gene calls are TRBV6-4 and TRBJ2-2; 11 bases are shared with TRBD1. The trim removed 5 bases at V and 4 bases at J, leaving 3 bases unmatched. Looked up from germline, CDR1 is MRHNA and CDR2 is SNTAGT. CDR3 length equals 15 residues. Written as DNA, the CDR3 is TGTGCCAGCAGTCCCGGGACAGGGGGCACCGGGGAGCTGTTTTTT. This sequence encodes CASSPGTGGTGELFF.

The chain uses TRBV5-4 and TRBJ2-1; 12 bases are a match to TRBD2. This CDR3 contains 15 residues. Germline CDR1 reads SGHNT; CDR2 reads YYREEE (reference sequence). V gave up 0 bases and J gave up 11 bases; unmatched junction bases: 6. This CDR3 reads CASSLELAGGPKQFF. The CDR3 DNA reads as TGTGCCAGCAGCTTGGAGCTAGCGGGGGGGCCCAAGCAGTTCTTC.

This rearrangement joins TRBV27 to TRBJ2-7; 7 nucleotides agree with TRBD2. In germline, CDR1 is MNHEY, CDR2 SMNVEV (reference sequence). The CDR3 runs to 16 residues. J was trimmed by 3 bases and V by 4 bases; bases with no gene match: 12. The CDR3: CASSSSSRLADYEQYF. CDR3 sequence (DNA): TGTGCCAGCAGTTCCTCTTCCCGACTAGCCGACTACGAGCAGTACTTC.